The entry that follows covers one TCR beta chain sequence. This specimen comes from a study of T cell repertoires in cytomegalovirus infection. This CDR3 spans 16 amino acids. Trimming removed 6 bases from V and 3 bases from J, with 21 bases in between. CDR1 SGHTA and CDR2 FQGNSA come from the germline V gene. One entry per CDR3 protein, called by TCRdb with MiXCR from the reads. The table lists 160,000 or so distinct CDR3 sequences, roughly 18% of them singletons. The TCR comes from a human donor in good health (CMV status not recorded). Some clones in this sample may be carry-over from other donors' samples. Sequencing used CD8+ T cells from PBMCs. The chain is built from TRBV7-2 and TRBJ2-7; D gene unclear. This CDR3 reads CASSSEAGHPLYEQYF. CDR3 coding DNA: TGTGCCAGCAGTTCCGAGGCAGGCCACCCTCTCTACGAGCAGTACTTC.